The 8 T cell receptor beta chains below come from one sample, sequenced in a study of blood T cell repertoires in COVID-19. TCRdb's copy holds only in-frame clones and misses some; the assay was immunoSEQ multiplex PCR. The data show roughly 570,000 clones, approximately 91% seen once. Sequenced: peripheral blood. These receptor sequences come from a woman in her 50s with COVID-19, enrolled during active disease.

The CDR3 DNA reads as TGTGCCAGCTCACCTGAACAAACGTCCAGCTATGGCTACACCTTC. Encoded protein: CASSPEQTSSYGYTF. V and J are TRBV18 and TRBJ1-2; unclear D gene. Trimming shortened V by 3 bases and J by 4 bases, and 15 bases separated the two germline ends. Germline V gene lookup returns CDR1 KGHSH and CDR2 LQKENI. The CDR3 length is 15 residues. The whole variable domain, remainder taken from reference TRBV18 and TRBJ1-2, is NAGVMQNPRHLVRRRGQEARLRCSPMKGHSHVYWYRQLPEEGLKFMVYLQKENIIDESGMPKERFSAEFPKEGPSILRIQQVVRGDSAAYFCASSPEQTSSYGYTFGSGTRLTVV.

J is TRBJ1-2 and V is TRBV7-9, with TRBD1 as a possible D gene (5 bases). Germline V gene lookup returns CDR1 SEHNR and CDR2 FQNEAQ (reference sequence). Trimming pared 2 bases from V and 4 bases from J, leaving 8 bases between. The length of the CDR3 is 13 residues. The CDR3, as DNA: TGTGCCAGCAGCTTACAGGGAATCTATGGCTACACCTTC. Protein product: CASSLQGIYGYTF.

The chain employs TRBV28 and TRBJ1-6, with D uncertain. This CDR3 region has 14 residues. The V and J ends lost 7 bases and 10 bases respectively, with 17 bases between them. The germline gives CDR1 MDHEN, CDR2 SYDVKM. The CDR3 bases are TGTGCCAGCAACGATCGCATCGCGTACTCACCCCTCCACTTT. It codes for CASNDRIAYSPLHF.

The chain combines TRBV28 with TRBJ1-2, with D possibly being TRBD1 (6 bases). Germline V lookup: CDR1 MDHEN, CDR2 SYDVKM. V lost 6 bases and J 0 bases, leaving 17 bases between the germline ends. CDR3 length: 16 amino acids. The CDR3 here is CASRIGGVEANYGYTF. DNA for the CDR3: TGTGCCAGCAGAATAGGGGGGGTGGAAGCTAACTATGGCTACACCTTC.

This clone was recorded once. Within the sample, other DNA sequences also encode this same CDR3. CDR3 loop: CASSLQENTEAFF. The CDR3 nucleotides read TGTGCCAGCAGTTTGCAGGAGAACACTGAAGCTTTCTTT. The V gene is TRBV12-3 or TRBV12-4, the J gene TRBJ1-1; D is ambiguous. The CDR3 spans 13 residues. Trimming removed 3 bases at V and 1 base at J, with 6 bases between.

The rearrangement uses TRBV24-1 and TRBJ1-3; 7 bases fit TRBD1. Germline CDR1 reads KGHDR; CDR2 reads SFDVKD. CDR3 length equals 12 residues. J gave up 3 bases and V 9 bases, and 1 base lay outside the gene matches. The CDR3 is CATQGVGNTIYF. The CDR3 DNA reads as TGTGCCACCCAGGGGGTTGGAAACACCATATATTTT.

V gene TRBV7-9 combines with J gene TRBJ1-2, with 8 positions matching TRBD1. Germline-derived CDR1 and CDR2 are SEHNR and FQNEAQ (reference sequence). The CDR3 spans 13 residues. V dropped 5 bases and J dropped 6; count of bases not matched to a gene: 5. CDR3 sequence: CASSTGQEHGYTF. The CDR3 nucleotides read TGTGCCAGCAGCACGGGACAGGAGCATGGCTACACCTTC.

The rearrangement uses TRBV6-5 and TRBJ1-5; D remains ambiguous. Trimming took 6 bases from V and 6 from J, leaving 12 bases between them. The V gene's germline CDR1 is MNHEY and CDR2 SVGAGI. The CDR3 is 13 residues long. CDR3 loop: CASRRSRGQPQHF. In DNA, the CDR3 is TGTGCCAGCAGAAGGTCGAGAGGTCAGCCCCAGCATTTT.